Listed here are 18 T cell receptor beta chains from one sample, sequenced in a study of identical twins. TCRdb re-analysed the 5' RACE reads in MiXCR, keeping a single row per CDR3 protein. There are around 450,000 distinct CDR3 sequences in the sample; 12% to 15% occur only once, and approximately 0.52% lies in the top ten. Separately, the same data were catalogued under a study of yellow fever vaccine responses in identical twins.

The sample taken for sequencing was CD4+ T cells sorted from blood. Source of these receptors: a woman under 30 in good health.

V is TRBV5-1 and J is TRBJ1-1; 8 nucleotides match TRBD1. This CDR3 is built from 13 residues. J was trimmed by 4 bases and V by 4 bases; bases with no gene match: 3. Germline-derived CDR1 and CDR2 are SGHRS and YFSETQ. CDR3 protein: CASSNTGGTEAFF. CDR3 nucleotide sequence: TGCGCCAGCAGCAATACAGGGGGCACTGAAGCTTTCTTT.

In this sample, this clonotype turned up a few times. The V call is TRBV5-6, the J call TRBJ1-1, with 9 bases identical to TRBD1. The CDR3 runs to 17 residues. Losses at the gene ends were 3 bases for V and 5 bases for J; bases not matched to a gene: 14. Germline V lookup: CDR1 SGHDT, CDR2 YYEEEE. The CDR3 region is CASSSRGTGRSGTEAFF. The CDR3 nucleotides read TGTGCCAGCAGCTCCCGAGGGACAGGGAGAAGTGGGACTGAAGCTTTCTTT.

This clonotype was recorded a few times. The chain is built from TRBV4-2 and TRBJ2-5; 14 positions agree with TRBD2. This CDR3 comprises 16 residues. V lost 5 bases and J lost 1; bases outside the gene matches: 3. Germline values: CDR1 LGHNA, CDR2 YNFKEQ. In DNA form, the CDR3 reads TGTGCCAGCAGCTCAGGGACTAGCGGGAGCCAAGAGACCCAGTACTTC. This translates into CASSSGTSGSQETQYF.

Of note for this clonotype: One base away lies a much larger clone, so this may be a sequencing read error. The chain links TRBV29-1 to TRBJ2-7; unclear D gene. In germline, CDR1 is SQVTM, CDR2 ANQGSEA. The CDR3 loop spans 12 amino acids. The CDR3 spells CSALVRAYEQSF. The CDR3, as DNA: TGCAGCGCCCTCGTACGGGCCTACGAGCAGTCCTTC.

The J gene is TRBJ1-1, the V gene TRBV6-2 or TRBV6-3; TRBD1 matches at 7 bases. The CDR3 covers 15 residues. Germline CDR1 reads MNHEY; CDR2 reads SVGEGT. The V and J ends lost 6 bases and 8 bases, in that order; junction bases with no gene match: 15. Written as DNA, the CDR3 is TGTGCCAGCAGCCACCGACGACAGGGTCAAGAGGAAGCTTTCTTT. It is translated as CASSHRRQGQEEAFF.

As to this clonotype: A read error may explain this, as a much larger clone is one base away. This rearrangement joins TRBV12-3 or TRBV12-4 to TRBJ2-1, with 7 nucleotides matching TRBD1. Trimming cost V 3 bases and J 7 bases; bases outside gene matches: 6. CDR3 size: 14 residues. CDR3 residues: CASSFEDRLNEQFF. CDR3 coding DNA: TGTGCCAGCAGTTTTGAGGACAGGCTAAATGAGCAGTTCTTC.

The chain couples TRBV7-6 to TRBJ2-3, with 8 positions matching TRBD2. The trim removed 1 base at V and 3 bases at J, leaving 3 bases unmatched. Germline values: CDR1 SGHVS, CDR2 FNYEAQ. This CDR3 spans 15 amino acids. The DNA for the CDR3 is TGTGCCAGCAGCTTAGAGGCTAGCGGGACAGATACGCAGTATTTT. It encodes CASSLEASGTDTQYF.

This clonotype was observed a handful of times. The chain combines TRBV15 with TRBJ1-4; D unresolved. Germline CDR1 LNHNV, CDR2 YYDKDF (reference sequence). With 1 base removed from V and 8 bases from J, the gap between germline ends came to 11 bases. The CDR3 is 14 amino acids. CDR3 sequence reads: CATSRGGIGEKLFF. The CDR3 DNA sequence: TGTGCCACCAGCAGAGGGGGAATTGGAGAAAAACTGTTTTTT.

This clonotype was found a few times. The chain is built from TRBV18 and TRBJ2-7; D is unresolved. Germline-derived CDR1 and CDR2 are KGHSH and LQKENI. The germline V and J ends were trimmed by 5 bases and 6 bases, with 20 bases remaining between them. CDR3 length: 15 amino acids. This CDR3 reads CASSTTRAQAFEQYF. DNA for the CDR3: TGTGCCAGCTCAACGACCCGGGCCCAGGCTTTCGAGCAGTACTTC.

The J gene is TRBJ2-1, the V gene TRBV3-1; 7 bases align to TRBD1. The trim removed 5 bases at V and 6 bases at J, leaving 10 bases unmatched. Germline CDR1 LGHDT, CDR2 YNNKEL (reference sequence). The CDR3 covers 15 residues. CDR3 region: CASSYYRGIFNEQFF. For the CDR3, the DNA is TGTGCCAGCAGCTACTACAGGGGCATCTTCAATGAGCAGTTCTTC.

The rearrangement links TRBV6-1 to TRBJ2-1; TRBD1 matches at 7 bases. J gave up 0 bases and V 7 bases, and 12 bases lay outside the gene matches. Germline loops: CDR1 MNHNS, CDR2 SASEGT. This CDR3 spans 17 amino acids. CDR3 sequence: CASKTNSGGSSYNEQFF. The CDR3 DNA sequence: TGTGCCAGCAAAACTAATTCAGGGGGTAGCTCCTACAATGAGCAGTTCTTC.

This clonotype came up many times. V usage is TRBV20-1 and J usage is TRBJ1-2; TRBD1 matches 11 bases. The germline CDR1 and CDR2 sequences are DFQATT and SNEGSKA (reference sequence). The junction had 9 bases not matched to a gene; V was cut back by 5 bases and J by 7 bases. The CDR3 totals 14 residues. The CDR3 sequence: CSAPRTGGAGGYTF. DNA for the CDR3: TGCAGTGCTCCTCGGACAGGGGGCGCGGGTGGCTACACCTTC.

The V and J genes are TRBV13 and TRBJ2-1; 8 bases are a match to TRBD2. The junction had 14 bases not matched to a gene; V was cut back by 0 bases and J by 7 bases. Germline V CDR1 and CDR2: PRHDT, FYEKMQ (reference sequence). This CDR3 contains 18 residues. The CDR3 DNA reads as TGTGCCAGCAGCTTAGGGCCCTCGAAAGCGGGAGTTTGGAATGAGCAGTTCTTC. It translates to CASSLGPSKAGVWNEQFF.

At least ten counts were recorded for this clonotype. The V call is TRBV6-1, the J call TRBJ1-2; the D gene is possibly TRBD1 (5 bases). The CDR3 runs 14 residues. CDR1 is MNHNS, CDR2 SASEGT, per germline. Trimming shortened V by 6 bases and J by 7 bases, and 18 bases separated the two germline ends. CDR3 sequence: CASRKDGALLGYTF. The CDR3 DNA reads TGTGCCAGCAGAAAGGACGGGGCGCTCCTTGGCTACACCTTC.

The V call is TRBV15, the J call TRBJ2-4; D might be TRBD1 (5 bases). This CDR3 is built from 15 residues. Trimming took 1 base from V and 9 from J, leaving 16 bases between them. Germline V gives CDR1 LNHNV, CDR2 YYDKDF (reference sequence). The CDR3 is CATSRALRGGAIQYF. In DNA form, the CDR3 reads TGTGCCACCAGCAGAGCTCTTAGGGGTGGTGCCATTCAGTACTTC.

This clonotype turned up a few times. The J gene is TRBJ2-3, the V gene TRBV7-9; D is unresolved. Germline V gene data show CDR1 as SEHNR and CDR2 as FQNEAQ (reference sequence). This CDR3 contains 12 residues. V was trimmed by 2 bases and J by 5 bases, leaving 5 bases between them. The CDR3 DNA sequence: TGTGCCAGCAGCTTAATTTTAGATACGCAGTATTTT. Protein: CASSLILDTQYF.

In this sample, this clonotype turned up a few times. The chain has TRBV25-1 and TRBJ2-3; TRBD1 is a possible D gene (5 bases). This CDR3 contains 14 residues. Germline values: CDR1 MGHDK, CDR2 SYGVNS. Trimming left V 3 bases short and J 3 bases short, with 10 bases between. The CDR3 loop reads CASSDPRDTDTQYF. CDR3 nucleotide sequence: TGTGCCAGCAGTGACCCCAGGGATACAGATACGCAGTATTTT.

This clonotype was counted at least ten times. The chain links TRBV12-3 or TRBV12-4 to TRBJ2-7; D gene ambiguous. Trimming left V 3 bases short and J 1 base short, with 10 bases between. CDR3 length equals 14 residues. The CDR3 sequence is CASSFGEPSYEQYF. The CDR3 nucleotides read TGTGCCAGCAGTTTTGGGGAACCGTCCTACGAGCAGTACTTC.